This is a list of T cell receptor beta chains from one sample in a study of blood T cell repertoires in COVID-19. The assay was immunoSEQ multiplex PCR, and TCRdb's table has in-frame clones only and misses some. The table lists about 210,000 clones, around 80% of them singletons. The sample was peripheral blood. These receptors came from a woman in her forties with acute or convalescent COVID-19. The CDR3 runs from the conserved cysteine through the conserved F or W. Fields, in order: V gene, D gene, J gene, CDR3 protein, CDR3 DNA. D genes are given only for firm matches.

V: TRBV20-1; D: TRBD1; J: TRBJ1-1; CDR3: CSASPGQGAFF; DNA: TGCAGTGCTAGCCCTGGACAGGGAGCTTTCTTT
V: TRBV6-5; D: .; J: TRBJ2-7; CDR3: CASSKYTGSLYEQYF; DNA: TGTGCCAGCAGTAAGTACACAGGGAGCCTGTACGAGCAGTACTTC
V: TRBV24-1; D: TRBD2; J: TRBJ2-3; CDR3: CATSDPRRGDGTDTQYF; DNA: TGTGCCACCAGTGACCCCAGACGGGGGGATGGCACAGATACGCAGTATTTT
V: TRBV5-5; D: .; J: TRBJ2-7; CDR3: CASSSSPWQSYEQYF; DNA: TGTGCCAGCAGCTCCTCCCCTTGGCAGTCCTACGAGCAGTACTTC
V: TRBV19; D: .; J: TRBJ2-2; CDR3: CASSIEIPGSGGELFF; DNA: TGTGCCAGTAGTATAGAGATCCCTGGGTCGGGCGGGGAGCTGTTTTTT
V: TRBV21-1; D: .; J: TRBJ2-3; CDR3: CASSNPLSGIDTDTQYF; DNA: TGTGCCAGCAGCAATCCCCTTAGCGGGATCGACACAGATACGCAGTATTTT
V: TRBV10-1; D: .; J: TRBJ2-5; CDR3: CASLSGRETQYF; DNA: TGCGCCAGCCTCTCGGGGAGGGAGACCCAGTACTTC
V: TRBV5-1; D: TRBD1; J: TRBJ2-3; CDR3: CASSLFGTGSTDTQYF; DNA: TGCGCCAGCAGCTTGTTTGGGACAGGGAGCACAGATACGCAGTATTTT
V: TRBV2; D: TRBD1; J: TRBJ2-5; CDR3: CASGQGASETQYF; DNA: TGTGCCAGCGGACAGGGGGCATCAGAGACCCAGTACTTC
V: TRBV9; D: TRBD1; J: TRBJ1-1; CDR3: CASSAQGASTEAFF; DNA: TGTGCCAGCAGCGCCCAGGGGGCCAGTACTGAAGCTTTCTTT
V: TRBV11-2; D: TRBD1; J: TRBJ1-1; CDR3: CASSLWDRNTEAFF; DNA: TGTGCCAGCAGCTTATGGGACAGGAACACTGAAGCTTTCTTT